These T cell receptor beta chains were read from a single sample in a study of T cell responses to AZD1222 COVID-19 vaccine. The method was immunoSEQ multiplex PCR; TCRdb's version includes in-frame clones alone and lacks a portion of them. Here the sample spans around 120,000 clones, around 80% being singletons. Sequencing used peripheral blood, obtained 28 days after the second AZD1222 dose. The receptors originated from an adult who received the AZD1222 COVID-19 vaccine. The CDR3 runs from the conserved cysteine through the conserved F or W. A D gene is named only where the DNA matches it firmly.

D	V	length	J	CDR3
TRBD1	TRBV28	15	TRBJ1-2	CASRESGTGLYGYTF
TRBD2	TRBV4-1	17	TRBJ2-3	CASSQVMASGGKDTQYF
TRBD1	TRBV28	15	TRBJ1-2	CASRLPGQGGYGYTF
.	TRBV3-1/TRBV3-2	14	TRBJ1-2	CASSQPHRNYGYTF
.	TRBV18	13	TRBJ2-2	CASSPPGTGELFF
.	TRBV30	12	TRBJ2-7	CAWTKGTYEQYF
.	TRBV5-1	15	TRBJ1-1	CASSLLRTANTEAFF
.	TRBV18	18	TRBJ1-3	CASSLRPVTSLSGNTIYF
.	TRBV24-1	16	TRBJ2-2	CATSDLRIGDTGELFF
TRBD1	TRBV6-2/TRBV6-3	19	TRBJ1-6	CASSYQGTGSWKANSPLHF
TRBD2	TRBV3-1/TRBV3-2	14	TRBJ2-2	CASMGGLNTGELFF
.	TRBV4-3	17	TRBJ1-6	CASSQTIQGYYNSPLHF
TRBD2	TRBV27	14	TRBJ2-7	CASSLWGGRDEQYF
TRBD1	TRBV5-1	14	TRBJ2-5	CASSRQGEMETQYF
TRBD1	TRBV18	16	TRBJ1-2	CASSPGQGAVGYGYTF